Below, 27 T cell receptor beta chains from the same sample are listed, as sequenced in a study of tumor-infiltrating lymphocytes in oesophageal squamous cell carcinoma. TCRdb reprocessed the PCR reads with MiXCR, giving one entry per CDR3 protein. The data contain 15,000 to 20,000 distinct CDR3 sequences, about 42% of them seen just once; the ten biggest clones take up around 19%. Specimen: normal esophageal tissue next to the tumor. The receptors shown here come from a female donor with esophageal squamous cell carcinoma.

This clonotype was found a few times. This chain connects TRBV10-1 to TRBJ2-3; D not certain. The CDR3 has 12 amino acids. CDR1 is WNHNN, CDR2 SYGVQD, per germline (reference sequence). Trimming took off 2 bases at V and 6 bases at J, with 6 bases between the two ends. DNA for the CDR3: TGCGCCAGCAGTGAGAGTAGGGATACGCAGTATTTT. Translating it yields CASSESRDTQYF.

The chain recombines TRBV7-4 with TRBJ2-1; 14 bases line up with TRBD2. Germline V gives CDR1 SGHVT, CDR2 SQSDAQ. Germline trimming cut 4 bases from V and 6 bases from J; bases unmatched to any gene: 8. This CDR3 is 17 amino acids long. CDR3 DNA sequence: TGTGCCAGCAGCTCGGGACTAGCGGGAGATTTCGGCAATGAGCAGTTCTTC. Translating it yields CASSSGLAGDFGNEQFF.

On this clonotype: An end of the junction differs from the germline gene, which may be a read error. The chain carries TRBV7-8 and TRBJ2-5; D might be TRBD2 (6 bases). CDR3 length: 15 residues. Germline loops: CDR1 SGHVS, CDR2 FQNEAQ. This CDR3 reads CASSQGGTADSPLHF. CDR3 nucleotide sequence: TGTGCCAGCAGTCAAGGCGGGACGGCAGATTCACCCCTCCACTTC.

This clonotype has at least ten counts. The rearrangement links TRBV19 to TRBJ1-1, with D maybe TRBD1 (5 bases). V lost 4 bases to trimming and J lost 5 bases, with 20 bases between them. The CDR3 contains 16 residues. Germline V gene sequence: CDR1 LNHDA, CDR2 SQIVND (reference sequence). The CDR3 DNA reads TGTGCCAGTAGTACCGACACGGGACTTTCTGAGACTGAAGCTTTCTTT. Protein product: CASSTDTGLSETEAFF.

This chain links TRBV7-3 with TRBJ2-4; TRBD2 matches 13 bases. The better agreement between TRBJ2-1 and the DNA end casts doubt on the J call. CDR3 size: 17 residues. Germline CDR1 SGHTA, CDR2 FQGTGA. This CDR3 reads CASSLTRLAGGRNEQFF. Here the CDR3 DNA reads TGTGCCAGCAGCTTAACAAGACTAGCGGGAGGTAGGAATGAGCAGTTCTTC.

The gene calls are TRBV7-3 and TRBJ2-1, with TRBD1 as a possible D gene (6 bases). CDR3 length: 17 amino acids. The V end lost 4 bases, the J end lost 0 bases, and 16 bases lay between the germline ends. Germline lookup yields CDR1 SGHTA and CDR2 FQGTGA. CDR3 protein: CASSYSGTQSSYNEQFF. CDR3 nucleotides: TGTGCCAGCAGCTACTCCGGGACACAGAGCTCCTACAATGAGCAGTTCTTC.

On this clonotype itself: Given the absence of the conserved phenylalanine or tryptophan at the CDR3 end, a read error is likely. It is unclear where the CDR3 begins or ends on the DNA, so no DNA is shown, and the CDR3 is as TCRdb lists it. V usage is TRBV10-3 and J usage is TRBJ2-3; the D call of TRBD1 is as the table states it, not checked on the DNA. Germline CDR1 and CDR2: ENHRY and SYGVKD. Including both end residues, the CDR3 is 16 amino acids long. This CDR3 reads CAISVGGGTYEQYFGS.

Turning to this clonotype: Since the CDR3 does not end with the conserved phenylalanine or tryptophan, this likely comes from a read error. Because the CDR3's place on the DNA is in doubt, the DNA is left out and the CDR3 is given as listed by TCRdb. This chain uses TRBV27 with TRBJ2-7; the D call of TRBD1 is as the table states it, not checked on the DNA. CDR1 is MNHEY, CDR2 SMNVEV, per germline (reference sequence). Ends included, the CDR3 has 16 residues. The CDR3: CASSLIRGNSPLHFGN.

This clonotype was counted ten times or more. A read error may explain this, as a much larger clone is one base away. The chain joins TRBV7-9 to TRBJ2-5; TRBD1 is a possible D gene (6 bases). The CDR3 is 15 residues long. V was trimmed by 2 bases and J by 11 bases, leaving 21 bases between them. Germline CDR1 SEHNR, CDR2 FQNEAQ (reference sequence). The CDR3 loop reads CASSLQGQIYNEQYF. The CDR3 region has the DNA TGTGCCAGCAGCTTACAGGGACAAATCTACAATGAGCAGTACTTC. Variable domain in full (rest from reference TRBV7-9 and TRBJ2-5): DTGVSQNPRHKITKRGQNVTFRCDPISEHNRLYWYRQTLGQGPEFLTYFQNEAQLEKSRLLSDRFSAERPKGSFSTLEIQRTEQGDSAMYLCASSLQGQIYNEQYFGPGTRLLVL.

The V and J genes are TRBV7-3 and TRBJ2-5, with 10 nucleotides matching TRBD2. The DNA end is a closer match to TRBJ2-1, so the J assignment may be wrong. The CDR3 is 16 amino acids. Per the germline V gene, CDR1 is SGHTA and CDR2 is FQGTGA. CDR3: CASSLGSSGGHNEQFF. CDR3 coding DNA: TGTGCCAGCAGCTTAGGATCTAGCGGGGGACACAATGAGCAGTTCTTC.

This clonotype was counted many times. CDR3 residues: CASSYGGPYGYTF. The CDR3 coding sequence is TGTGCCAGCAGTTACGGCGGGCCTTATGGCTACACCTTC. This chain joins TRBV28 and TRBJ1-2; D is unclear. The CDR3 spans 13 residues. CDR1 and CDR2 (germline): MDHEN, SYDVKM. Deletions cut 4 bases from V and 5 bases from J, with 11 bases between.

As concerns this clonotype: No DNA is shown, since the ends of the CDR3 on it are uncertain; the CDR3 is the one TCRdb lists. The V call is TRBV10-1, the J call TRBJ2-6; the table gives TRBD1 as D, unverified against the DNA. Germline V gives CDR1 WNHNN, CDR2 SYGVQD (reference sequence). The CDR3 adds up to 15 amino acids, both ends counted. CDR3 in amino acids: CASSDTGKLWLHLRF.

The chain combines TRBV7-6 with TRBJ2-3; 9 positions match TRBD2. The CDR3 extends over 15 amino acids. Looked up from germline, CDR1 is SGHVS and CDR2 is FNYEAQ. Trimming removed 4 bases from V and 5 bases from J; junction bases left unmatched: 7. CDR3 residues: CASSSIAGAIDTQYF. The CDR3 bases are TGTGCCAGCAGCTCAATAGCGGGAGCAATAGATACGCAGTATTTT.

This rearrangement joins TRBV6-2 or TRBV6-3 to TRBJ1-1, with D unclear. With the DNA end fitting TRBJ1-6 better, the J assignment may be wrong. CDR1 is MNHEY, CDR2 SVGEGT, per germline. The CDR3 spans 15 residues. CDR3 sequence (DNA): TGTGCCAGCAGTTCCCAGACTGCGCCCCATTCACCCCTCCACTTT. Protein: CASSSQTAPHSPLHF.

The chain has TRBV7-8 and TRBJ2-4; D may match TRBD1 or TRBD2 (5 bases each). In germline, CDR1 is SGHVS, CDR2 FQNEAQ. V was clipped by 1 base and J by 7 bases, with 20 bases between them. The CDR3 is 17 residues long. CDR3 sequence: CASSLVPSGTARNIQYF. The DNA for the CDR3 is TGTGCCAGCAGCTTAGTTCCCTCCGGGACCGCGAGGAACATTCAGTACTTC.

This clonotype was observed at least ten times. The chain carries TRBV11-2 and TRBJ2-7; 9 bases map to TRBD1. CDR1 and CDR2 from the germline V gene are SGHAT and FQNNGV. This CDR3 has 15 amino acids. V trimming: 2 bases; J trimming: 0 bases; junction bases outside the gene matches: 2. Here the CDR3 reads CASSLRQGVSYEQYF. The DNA of the CDR3 is TGTGCCAGCAGCTTACGACAGGGGGTCTCCTACGAGCAGTACTTC.

This chain uses TRBV7-8 with TRBJ2-4; 7 positions match TRBD1. Germline V CDR1 and CDR2: SGHVS, FQNEAQ. V shed 0 bases and J 1 base; nucleotides not matched to a gene: 3. This CDR3 is built from 16 residues. CDR3 sequence: CASSLATGFAKNIQYF. The CDR3 DNA reads TGTGCCAGCAGCTTAGCGACAGGGTTCGCCAAAAACATTCAGTACTTC.

The chain has TRBV7-3 and TRBJ2-1, with D perhaps matching TRBD1 or TRBD2 (5 bases each). Germline CDR1 is SGHTA and CDR2 is FQGTGA. CDR3 size: 17 residues. Trimming cost V 2 bases and J 4 bases, with 18 bases left between them. The CDR3 DNA is TGTGCCAGCAGCTTATTCCCCGGGACCCCTATATACAATGAGCAGTTCTTC. The encoded protein is CASSLFPGTPIYNEQFF. The full variable domain, its missing parts supplied by reference TRBV7-3 and TRBJ2-1, is GAGVSQTPSNKVTEKGKYVELRCDPISGHTALYWYRQSLGQGPEFLIYFQGTGAADDSGLPNDRFFAVRPEGSVSTLKIQRTERGDSAVYLCASSLFPGTPIYNEQFFGPGTRLTVL.

The chain recombines TRBV6-6 with TRBJ2-3; D call uncertain. From germline, CDR1 is MNHNY and CDR2 SVGAGI (reference sequence). The CDR3 length is 17 residues. Trimming pared 5 bases from V and 4 bases from J, leaving 22 bases between. The CDR3 DNA sequence: TGTGCCAGCAGTCCTCAGCTAGTTTCGTTTGAGGCAGATACGCAGTATTTT. Protein: CASSPQLVSFEADTQYF.

In DNA, the CDR3 is TGTGCCAGCAGCGCGGACAGGGAATATACGCAGTATTTT. Amino acid sequence: CASSADREYTQYF. The chain joins TRBV7-8 to TRBJ2-5, with 8 bases aligning to TRBD1. Matching the DNA end better, TRBJ2-3 makes the J call doubtful. The CDR3 runs to 13 residues. Germline CDR1 is SGHVS and CDR2 is FQNEAQ.

This chain uses TRBV11-3 with TRBJ2-3; 9 bases align to TRBD2. In germline, CDR1 is SGHNT, CDR2 YENEEA. Trimming cost V 0 bases and J 4 bases; bases outside gene matches: 8. CDR3 size: 17 residues. The CDR3 loop is CASSLEAGLAGADTQYF. Written as DNA, the CDR3 is TGTGCCAGCAGCTTAGAGGCGGGACTAGCTGGGGCAGATACGCAGTATTTT. The variable domain in full, completed from reference TRBV11-3 and TRBJ2-3, reads EAGVVQSPRYKIIEKKQPVAFWCNPISGHNTLYWYLQNLGQGPELLIRYENEEAVDDSQLPKDRFSAERLKGVDSTLKIQPAELGDSAVYLCASSLEAGLAGADTQYFGPGTRLTVL.

This clonotype was observed a few times. The rearrangement joins TRBV2 to TRBJ1-4; 10 nucleotides align to TRBD1. Germline loops: CDR1 SNHLY, CDR2 FYNNEI. V trimming: 7 bases; J trimming: 8 bases; junction bases outside the gene matches: 7. The CDR3 spans 14 residues. CDR3 protein: CASKTGQGGEKLFF. CDR3 coding DNA: TGTGCCAGCAAGACCGGACAGGGGGGAGAAAAACTGTTTTTT.

The CDR3 loop is CASSFDRNSYEQYF. In DNA form, the CDR3 reads TGTGCCAGCAGCTTCGACAGGAACTCCTACGAGCAGTACTTC. This rearrangement joins TRBV7-8 to TRBJ2-7, with D tentatively TRBD1 (6 bases). With 3 bases removed from V and 0 bases from J, the gap between germline ends came to 9 bases. The V gene's germline CDR1 is SGHVS and CDR2 FQNEAQ. The CDR3 extends over 14 amino acids. Filled out from reference TRBV7-8 and TRBJ2-7, the complete variable domain reads GAGVSQSPRYKVAKRGQDVALRCDPISGHVSLFWYQQALGQGPEFLTYFQNEAQLDKSGLPSDRFFAERPEGSVSTLKIQRTQQEDSAVYLCASSFDRNSYEQYFGPGTRLTVT.

The V gene is TRBV12-3 or TRBV12-4, the J gene TRBJ1-2, with D unclear. V dropped 5 bases and J dropped 2 bases, with 12 bases sitting between them. The CDR3 is 14 amino acids. The CDR3 region is CASSTGEGNYGYTF. The CDR3 coding sequence is TGTGCCAGCAGTACCGGGGAGGGAAACTATGGCTACACCTTC.

The chain is built from TRBV7-4 and TRBJ2-7; 7 bases fit TRBD2. The CDR3 is 17 amino acids. Germline V lookup: CDR1 SGHVT, CDR2 SQSDAQ. After removal of 1 base from V and 9 bases from J, the junction contained 18 bases not matched to a gene. CDR3: CASSLGSAGARTDTQYF. The CDR3 DNA sequence: TGTGCCAGCAGCTTAGGTTCCGCGGGAGCCCGCACAGATACGCAGTACTTC. Based on the CDR3 plus reference TRBV7-4 and TRBJ2-7, the full variable domain is GAGVSQSPRYKVAKRGRDVALRCDSISGHVTLYWYRQTLGQGSEVLTYSQSDAQRDKSGRPSGRFSAERPERSVSTLKIQRTEQGDSAVYLCASSLGSAGARTDTQYFGPGTRLTVT.

J is TRBJ1-1 and V is TRBV11-1, with 10 bases fitting TRBD1. V was clipped by 5 bases and J by 3 bases; unmatched bases: 9. Germline loops: CDR1 SGHAT, CDR2 FQDESV (reference sequence). This CDR3 has 16 amino acids. The CDR3 spells CASSPGTGEKYTEAFF. For the CDR3, the DNA is TGTGCCAGCAGCCCCGGGACAGGGGAAAAGTACACTGAAGCTTTCTTT.

The chain is built from TRBV11-2 and TRBJ2-7; 9 bases are a match to TRBD1. Trimming at V came to 3 bases and at J to 1 base, leaving 7 bases not matched to a gene. Germline V gene data show CDR1 as SGHAT and CDR2 as FQNNGV. The CDR3 runs 16 residues. The CDR3 bases are TGTGCCAGCAGCTTCCGACAGGGGGTGTCGTCCTACGAGCAGTACTTC. Protein: CASSFRQGVSSYEQYF.